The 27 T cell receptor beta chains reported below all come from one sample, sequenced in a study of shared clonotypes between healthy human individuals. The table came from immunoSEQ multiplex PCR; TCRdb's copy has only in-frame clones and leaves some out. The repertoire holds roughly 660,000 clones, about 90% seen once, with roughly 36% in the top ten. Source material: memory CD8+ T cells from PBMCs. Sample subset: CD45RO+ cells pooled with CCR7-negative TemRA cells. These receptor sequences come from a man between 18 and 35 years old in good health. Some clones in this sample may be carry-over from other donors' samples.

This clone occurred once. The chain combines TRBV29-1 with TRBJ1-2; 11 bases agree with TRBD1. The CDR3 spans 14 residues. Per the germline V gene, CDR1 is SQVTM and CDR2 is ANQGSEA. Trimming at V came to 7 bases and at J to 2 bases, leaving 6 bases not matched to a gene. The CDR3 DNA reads TGCAGCGCCCTCGGGACAGGGGGAAACTATGGCTACACCTTC. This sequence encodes CSALGTGGNYGYTF.

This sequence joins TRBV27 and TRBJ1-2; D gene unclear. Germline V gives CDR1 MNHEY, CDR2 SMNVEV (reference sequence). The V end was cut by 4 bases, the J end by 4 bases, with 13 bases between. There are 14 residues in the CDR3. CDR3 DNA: TGTGCCAGCAGTTCAAACGCCGCTCTCTATGGCTACACCTTC. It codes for CASSSNAALYGYTF.

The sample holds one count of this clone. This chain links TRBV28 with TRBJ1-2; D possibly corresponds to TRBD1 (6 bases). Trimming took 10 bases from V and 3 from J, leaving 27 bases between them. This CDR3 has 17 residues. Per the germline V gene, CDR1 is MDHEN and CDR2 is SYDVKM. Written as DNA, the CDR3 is TGTGCCACCACCCAGGCGGGACATGGGACCTCCGACTATGGCTACACCTTC. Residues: CATTQAGHGTSDYGYTF.

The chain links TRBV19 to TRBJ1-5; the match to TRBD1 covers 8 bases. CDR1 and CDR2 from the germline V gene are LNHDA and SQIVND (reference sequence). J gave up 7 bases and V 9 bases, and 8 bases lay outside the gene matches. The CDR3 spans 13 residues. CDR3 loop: CASRFRGPQPQHF. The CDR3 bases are TGTGCCAGCAGATTCAGGGGGCCGCAGCCCCAGCATTTT.

CDR3 in amino acids: CASSQQAGREQYF. The CDR3 bases are TGCGCCAGCAGCCAGCAGGCAGGGCGCGAGCAGTACTTC. The rearrangement uses TRBV4-3 and TRBJ2-7; a weak D match, TRBD1 (5 bases). The length of the CDR3 is 13 residues. CDR1 LGHNA and CDR2 YSLEER come from the germline V gene. The V end lost 3 bases, the J end lost 6 bases, and 12 bases lay between the germline ends.

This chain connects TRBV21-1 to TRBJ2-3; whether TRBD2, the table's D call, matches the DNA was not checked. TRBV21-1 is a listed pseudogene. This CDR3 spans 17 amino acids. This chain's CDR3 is CASSNGVRLATTDTQYF. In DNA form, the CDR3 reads TGTGCCAGCAGCAATGGAGTAAGGCTAGCGACCACAGATACGCAGTATTTT.

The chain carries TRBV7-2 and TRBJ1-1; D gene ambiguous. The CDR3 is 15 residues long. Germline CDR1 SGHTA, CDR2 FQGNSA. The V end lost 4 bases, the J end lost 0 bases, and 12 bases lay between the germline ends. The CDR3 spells CASSSTQDLNTEAFF. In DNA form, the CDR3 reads TGTGCCAGCAGCTCAACTCAGGACCTGAACACTGAAGCTTTCTTT.

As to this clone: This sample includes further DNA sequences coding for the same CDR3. The CDR3 loop reads CASSLGGSNTEAFF. In nucleotides, the CDR3 is TGTGCCAGCAGTTTAGGGGGTTCGAACACTGAAGCTTTCTTT. The chain is built from TRBV27 and TRBJ1-1; D is perhaps TRBD1 (5 bases). In germline, CDR1 is MNHEY, CDR2 SMNVEV (reference sequence). The CDR3 length is 14 residues. The ends were cut back, 2 bases at V and 1 base at J, with 8 bases in the middle.

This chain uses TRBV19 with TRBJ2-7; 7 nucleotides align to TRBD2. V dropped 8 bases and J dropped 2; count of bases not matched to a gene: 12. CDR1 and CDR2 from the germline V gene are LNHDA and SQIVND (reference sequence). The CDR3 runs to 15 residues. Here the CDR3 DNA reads TGTGCCAGTGCGGACGGGGAGGGTTTCGCCTACGAGCAGTACTTC. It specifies CASADGEGFAYEQYF.

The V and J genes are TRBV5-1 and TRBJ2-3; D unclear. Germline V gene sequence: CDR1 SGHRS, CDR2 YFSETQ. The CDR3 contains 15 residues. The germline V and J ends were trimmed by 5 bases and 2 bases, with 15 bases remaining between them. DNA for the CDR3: TGCGCCAGCAGGGGCCGAGACCGCCCCACAGATACGCAGTATTTT. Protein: CASRGRDRPTDTQYF.

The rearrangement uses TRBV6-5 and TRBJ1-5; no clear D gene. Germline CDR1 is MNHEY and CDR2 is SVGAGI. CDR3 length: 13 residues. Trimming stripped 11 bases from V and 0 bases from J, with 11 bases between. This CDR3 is CACRQTSNQPQHF. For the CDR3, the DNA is TGTGCCTGCCGACAAACTAGCAATCAGCCCCAGCATTTT.

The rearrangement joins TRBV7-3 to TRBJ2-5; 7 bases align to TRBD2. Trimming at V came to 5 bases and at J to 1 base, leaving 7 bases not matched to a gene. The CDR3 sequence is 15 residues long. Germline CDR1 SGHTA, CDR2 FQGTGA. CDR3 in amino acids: CASSPWGGSQETQYF. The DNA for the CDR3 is TGTGCCAGCAGCCCGTGGGGGGGGTCCCAAGAGACCCAGTACTTC.

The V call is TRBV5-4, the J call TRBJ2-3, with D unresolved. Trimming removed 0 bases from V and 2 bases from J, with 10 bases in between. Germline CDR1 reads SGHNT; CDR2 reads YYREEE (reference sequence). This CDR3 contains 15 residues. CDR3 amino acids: CASSLDKLLTDTQYF. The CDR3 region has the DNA TGTGCCAGCAGCTTGGATAAACTTCTCACAGATACGCAGTATTTT.

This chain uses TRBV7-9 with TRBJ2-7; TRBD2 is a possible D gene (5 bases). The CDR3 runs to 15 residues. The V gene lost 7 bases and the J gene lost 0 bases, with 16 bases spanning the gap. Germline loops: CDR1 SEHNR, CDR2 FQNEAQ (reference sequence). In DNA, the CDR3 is TGTGCCAGCACCCGACTTGGGGAGAGCTCCTACGAGCAGTACTTC. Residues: CASTRLGESSYEQYF.

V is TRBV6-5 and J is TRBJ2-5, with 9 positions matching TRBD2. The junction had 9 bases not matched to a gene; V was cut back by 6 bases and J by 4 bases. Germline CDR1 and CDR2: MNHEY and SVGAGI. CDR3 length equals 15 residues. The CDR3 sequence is CASRYGTSLGETQYF. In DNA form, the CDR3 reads TGTGCCAGCAGATACGGGACTAGCCTCGGAGAGACCCAGTACTTC.

DNA for the CDR3: TGTGCCAGCAGCAGCGCCGGGACTGGAGTTTGGACCCAGTACTTC. It translates to CASSSAGTGVWTQYF. This rearrangement joins TRBV5-4 to TRBJ2-5; maybe TRBD2 (6 bases). Trimming removed 4 bases from V and 7 bases from J, with 20 bases in between. Per the germline V gene, CDR1 is SGHNT and CDR2 is YYREEE (reference sequence). This CDR3 has 15 amino acids. The entire variable domain, with the rest obtained from reference TRBV5-4 and TRBJ2-5, is as follows: ETGVTQSPTHLIKTRGQQVTLRCSSQSGHNTVSWYQQALGQGPQFIFQYYREEENGRGNFPPRFSGLQFPNYSSELNVNALELDDSALYLCASSSAGTGVWTQYFGPGTRLLVL.

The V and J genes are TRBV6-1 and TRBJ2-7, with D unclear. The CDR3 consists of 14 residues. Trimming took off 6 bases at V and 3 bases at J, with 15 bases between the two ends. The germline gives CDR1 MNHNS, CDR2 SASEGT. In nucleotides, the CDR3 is TGTGCCAGCAGGTCGGGTTCGAAACTCTACGAGCAGTACTTC. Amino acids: CASRSGSKLYEQYF.

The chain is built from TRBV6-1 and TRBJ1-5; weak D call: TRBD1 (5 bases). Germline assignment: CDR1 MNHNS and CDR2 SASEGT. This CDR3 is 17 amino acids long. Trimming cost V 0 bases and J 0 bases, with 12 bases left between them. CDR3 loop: CASSEALQEYSNQPQHF. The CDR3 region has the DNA TGTGCCAGCAGTGAAGCTTTACAGGAGTATAGCAATCAGCCCCAGCATTTT.

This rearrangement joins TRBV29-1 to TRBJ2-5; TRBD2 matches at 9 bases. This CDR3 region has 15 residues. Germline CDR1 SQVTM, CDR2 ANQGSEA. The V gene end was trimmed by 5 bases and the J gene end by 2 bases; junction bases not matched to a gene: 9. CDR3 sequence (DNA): TGCAGCGTTCTGTCCGCGGGAGGGCTGCAAGAGACCCAGTACTTC. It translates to CSVLSAGGLQETQYF.

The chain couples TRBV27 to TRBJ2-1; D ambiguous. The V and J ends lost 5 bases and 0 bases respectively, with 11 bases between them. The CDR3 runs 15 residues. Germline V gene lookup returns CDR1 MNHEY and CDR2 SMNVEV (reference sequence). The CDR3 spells CASSRLPSSYNEQFF. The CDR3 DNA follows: TGTGCCAGCAGTAGACTTCCGAGCTCCTACAATGAGCAGTTCTTC.

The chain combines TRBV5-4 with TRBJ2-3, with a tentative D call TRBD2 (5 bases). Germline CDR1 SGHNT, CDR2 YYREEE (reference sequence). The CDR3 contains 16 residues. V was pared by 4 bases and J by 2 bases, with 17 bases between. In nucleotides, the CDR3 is TGTGCCAGCAGCCCCCCCCAGGAGGCGACCACAGATACGCAGTATTTT. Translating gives CASSPPQEATTDTQYF.

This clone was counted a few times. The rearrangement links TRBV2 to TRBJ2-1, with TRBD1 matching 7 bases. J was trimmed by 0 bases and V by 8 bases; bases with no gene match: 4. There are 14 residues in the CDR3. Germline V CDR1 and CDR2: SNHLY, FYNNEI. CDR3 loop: CASGTVPSYNEQFF. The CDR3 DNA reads TGTGCCAGCGGGACAGTCCCCTCCTACAATGAGCAGTTCTTC.

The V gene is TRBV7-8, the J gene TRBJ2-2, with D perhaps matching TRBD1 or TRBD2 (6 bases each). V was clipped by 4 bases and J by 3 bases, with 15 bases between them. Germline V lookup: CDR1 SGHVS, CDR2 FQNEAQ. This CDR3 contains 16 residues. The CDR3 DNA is TGTGCCAGCAGCTGGGGGGCAGGGGCGGACACCGGGGAGCTGTTTTTT. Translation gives CASSWGAGADTGELFF.

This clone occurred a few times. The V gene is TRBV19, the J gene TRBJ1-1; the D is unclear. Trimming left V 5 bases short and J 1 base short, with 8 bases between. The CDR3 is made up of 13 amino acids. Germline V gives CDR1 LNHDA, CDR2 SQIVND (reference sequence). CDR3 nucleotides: TGTGCCAGTAGTTTCGGCCCGAACACTGAAGCTTTCTTT. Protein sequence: CASSFGPNTEAFF.

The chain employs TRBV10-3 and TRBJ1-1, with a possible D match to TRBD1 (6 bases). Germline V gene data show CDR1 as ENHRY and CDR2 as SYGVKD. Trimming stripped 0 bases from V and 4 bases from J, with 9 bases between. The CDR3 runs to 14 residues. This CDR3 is CAISESTGPTEAFF. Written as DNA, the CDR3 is TGTGCCATCAGTGAGTCCACAGGGCCCACTGAAGCTTTCTTT.

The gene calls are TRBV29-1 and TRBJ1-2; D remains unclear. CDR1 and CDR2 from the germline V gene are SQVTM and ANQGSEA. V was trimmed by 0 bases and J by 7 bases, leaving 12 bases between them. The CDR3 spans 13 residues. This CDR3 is CSVEDHGFGGYTF. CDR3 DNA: TGCAGCGTTGAAGATCACGGGTTTGGTGGCTACACCTTC.

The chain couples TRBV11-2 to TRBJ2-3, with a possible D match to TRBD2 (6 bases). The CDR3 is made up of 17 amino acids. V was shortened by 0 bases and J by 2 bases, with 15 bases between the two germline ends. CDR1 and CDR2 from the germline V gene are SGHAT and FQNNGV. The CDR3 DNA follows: TGTGCCAGCAGCTTAGACCCTAGCGCCCTTAACACAGATACGCAGTATTTT. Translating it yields CASSLDPSALNTDTQYF.